Each of the 19 T cell receptor beta chains below was sequenced from the same sample in a study of patients and donors after allogeneic stem cell transplantation. TCRdb used MiXCR to reprocess the RT-PCR reads, holding one entry per CDR3 protein. Of fewer than 95,000 distinct CDR3 sequences detected, approximately 5.2% appear once; the ten largest clones hold about 2.5%. Sequencing was done on a sample of blood, either unsorted or a sorted T cell fraction (not recorded which). These receptors all come from a human donor who was either an allogeneic HSCT recipient or a stem cell or donor lymphocyte infusion donor (not recorded which). It is not recorded whose cells these are; they may come from a transplant donor.

The rearrangement links TRBV20-1 to TRBJ2-5; 7 bases are shared with TRBD2. The CDR3 has 15 residues. After removal of 6 bases from V and 0 bases from J, the junction contained 10 bases not matched to a gene. Germline CDR1 and CDR2: DFQATT and SNEGSKA (reference sequence). CDR3 sequence: CSASGRGRYQETQYF. CDR3 sequence (DNA): TGCAGTGCCTCTGGGCGGGGGAGGTACCAAGAGACCCAGTACTTC.

This clonotype was detected a few times. This chain links TRBV18 with TRBJ1-1; 7 bases line up with TRBD1. Germline-derived CDR1 and CDR2 are KGHSH and LQKENI. CDR3 size: 16 residues. J gave up 3 bases and V 4 bases, and 11 bases lay outside the gene matches. The CDR3 here is CASSRGPTGMDTEAFF. The CDR3 bases are TGTGCCAGCTCACGAGGACCGACAGGGATGGACACTGAAGCTTTCTTT.

The sample holds many counts of this clonotype. This rearrangement joins TRBV24-1 to TRBJ2-1; 10 bases fit TRBD2. The length of the CDR3 is 15 residues. Unmatched junction bases numbered 11, after V lost 1 base and J lost 15 bases. CDR1 and CDR2 from the germline V gene are KGHDR and SFDVKD. In nucleotides, the CDR3 is TGTGCCACCAGTGATTTTAGCGTCGGTAGCGGGAGGCTGTTCTTC. This sequence encodes CATSDFSVGSGRLFF.

This clonotype was found many times. This chain joins TRBV28 and TRBJ1-5, with 8 bases that match TRBD1. Per germline, CDR1 MDHEN and CDR2 SYDVKM. V lost 6 bases and J lost 6; bases outside the gene matches: 1. The CDR3 totals 12 residues. The CDR3 DNA sequence: TGTGCCAGCAGAACAGGGGGTCAGCCCCAGCATTTT. Translation: CASRTGGQPQHF.

This clonotype appeared many times. V usage is TRBV5-1 and J usage is TRBJ2-5, with 14 bases that match TRBD2. V was clipped by 2 bases and J by 4 bases; unmatched bases: 4. Germline-derived CDR1 and CDR2 are SGHRS and YFSETQ. The CDR3 length is 16 residues. The CDR3 reads CASSFSGTSGGETQYF. CDR3 in DNA: TGCGCCAGCAGCTTCTCCGGGACTAGCGGGGGAGAGACCCAGTACTTC.

This clonotype was recorded many times. The J gene is TRBJ1-4, the V gene TRBV11-2; TRBD1 agrees at 8 bases. The J segment lost 7 bases and the V segment lost 1 base, leaving 11 bases of the junction unmatched. The germline CDR1 and CDR2 sequences are SGHAT and FQNNGV. The CDR3 is 17 amino acids. CDR3 DNA sequence: TGTGCCAGCAGCTTAGGGACAGACAGGGGAGGAGGTGAAAAACTGTTTTTT. Amino acids: CASSLGTDRGGGEKLFF. Full variable domain (remainder filled in from reference TRBV11-2 and TRBJ1-4): EAGVAQSPRYKIIEKRQSVAFWCNPISGHATLYWYQQILGQGPKLLIQFQNNGVVDDSQLPKDRFSAERLKGVDSTLKIQPAKLEDSAVYLCASSLGTDRGGGEKLFFGSGTQLSVL.

Many counts were recorded for this clonotype. The rearrangement joins TRBV20-1 to TRBJ1-1, with D possibly TRBD1 on 6 matching bases. Per germline, CDR1 DFQATT and CDR2 SNEGSKA (reference sequence). The CDR3 runs 12 residues. With 5 bases removed from V and 4 bases from J, the gap between germline ends came to 11 bases. CDR3 residues: CSASRGATEAFF. DNA for the CDR3: TGCAGTGCTTCTAGGGGGGCCACTGAAGCTTTCTTT.

In this sample, this clonotype turned up many times. The chain has TRBV12-3 or TRBV12-4 and TRBJ1-1, with D tentatively TRBD1 (6 bases). The CDR3 contains 13 residues. V gave up 6 bases and J gave up 1 base, with 9 bases separating them. The CDR3 here is CASRLTGNTEAFF. As DNA, the CDR3 is TGTGCCAGCAGACTGACAGGGAACACTGAAGCTTTCTTT.

Many counts were recorded for this clonotype. The chain links TRBV20-1 to TRBJ2-1, with 10 bases aligning to TRBD2. Per the germline V gene, CDR1 is DFQATT and CDR2 is SNEGSKA (reference sequence). This CDR3 comprises 16 residues. After removal of 3 bases from V and 14 bases from J, the junction contained 19 bases not matched to a gene. This CDR3 is CSASGWSGYSGRREFF. CDR3 DNA: TGCAGTGCTAGCGGTTGGTCAGGGTATAGCGGGAGGAGGGAGTTCTTC.

At least ten counts were recorded for this clonotype. The chain links TRBV5-1 to TRBJ2-5, with D maybe TRBD2 (7 bases). CDR3 length: 13 amino acids. V was clipped by 5 bases and J by 2 bases, with 10 bases between them. CDR1 and CDR2 from the germline V gene are SGHRS and YFSETQ. The CDR3 region is CASRQGLQETQYF. For the CDR3, the DNA is TGCGCCAGCAGACAGGGACTACAAGAGACCCAGTACTTC.

This clonotype has ten or more counts. The CDR3 sequence is CASSDSIGRKSTDTQYF. The CDR3 bases are TGTGCCAGCAGTGACTCGATTGGAAGAAAGAGCACAGATACGCAGTATTTT. The gene calls are TRBV6-4 and TRBJ2-3; D unclear. The germline gives CDR1 MRHNA, CDR2 SNTAGT. Trimming removed 0 bases at V and 0 bases at J, with 13 bases between. The CDR3 totals 17 residues.

This clonotype was seen repeatedly, ten times or more. The gene calls are TRBV12-3 or TRBV12-4 and TRBJ2-1; weak D call: TRBD2 (6 bases). The CDR3 runs 16 residues. V lost 6 bases and J lost 4, with 19 bases in between. The CDR3 DNA reads as TGTGCCAGCAGCCCAGGTGGCAGCCGGGGGTACAATGAGCAGTTCTTC. It translates to CASSPGGSRGYNEQFF.

This clonotype was seen only a few times. This chain joins TRBV9 and TRBJ2-3; D perhaps matches TRBD2 (6 bases). Germline V gene lookup returns CDR1 SGDLS and CDR2 YYNGEE. The V end lost 0 bases, the J end lost 4 bases, and 15 bases lay between the germline ends. The CDR3 is 16 residues long. The CDR3 DNA reads TGTGCCAGCAGCGTAGGTCTACTAGCCACACCAGATACGCAGTATTTT. The encoded protein is CASSVGLLATPDTQYF.

This clonotype ranks as medium-sized. The V gene is TRBV9, the J gene TRBJ2-5; 10 nucleotides align to TRBD2. The CDR3 extends over 17 amino acids. Germline V gives CDR1 SGDLS, CDR2 YYNGEE. Losses at the gene ends were 0 bases for V and 5 bases for J; bases not matched to a gene: 10. This chain's CDR3 is CASSVGSSGGAGETQYF. The DNA for the CDR3 is TGTGCCAGCAGCGTAGGTTCCAGCGGGGGGGCCGGCGAGACCCAGTACTTC.

This clonotype came up many times. The rearrangement links TRBV12-3 or TRBV12-4 to TRBJ2-2; D remains unclear. The CDR3 length is 13 residues. V was clipped by 11 bases and J by 3 bases, with 13 bases between them. The CDR3 DNA follows: TGTGCCTCGTACATTCCGTACACCGGGGAGCTGTTTTTT. Amino acids: CASYIPYTGELFF.

The chain employs TRBV3-1 and TRBJ2-7; D ambiguous. The CDR3 loop spans 15 amino acids. With 1 base removed from V and 3 bases from J, the gap between germline ends came to 13 bases. Per germline, CDR1 LGHDT and CDR2 YNNKEL (reference sequence). The CDR3 coding sequence is TGTGCCAGCAGCCAAGTTTCGGGCAGAGGCTACGAGCAGTACTTC. Protein: CASSQVSGRGYEQYF.

This clonotype was observed a few times. The chain carries TRBV2 and TRBJ2-5, with D tentatively TRBD1 (5 bases). Trimming removed 8 bases from V and 1 base from J, with 23 bases in between. The CDR3 has 17 residues. Germline CDR1 SNHLY, CDR2 FYNNEI. The CDR3 DNA is TGTGCCAGCTGTGGTGGGGCCCGGAACTTCCCCCAAGAGACCCAGTACTTC. This encodes CASCGGARNFPQETQYF.

The chain carries TRBV19 and TRBJ1-5; TRBD1 matches 12 bases. CDR3 size: 15 residues. Germline-derived CDR1 and CDR2 are LNHDA and SQIVND (reference sequence). With 5 bases clipped from V and 6 bases from J, the junction kept 5 bases outside the gene matches. The CDR3 bases are TGTGCCAGTAGTGGGGACAGGGGGCTGGGTCAGCCCCAGCATTTT. Translated: CASSGDRGLGQPQHF.

This clonotype was seen many times. The chain links TRBV12-3 or TRBV12-4 to TRBJ1-2, with TRBD1 identical over 8 bases. With V trimmed by 5 bases and J by 7 bases, 12 bases remained unmatched. The CDR3 runs to 15 residues. The CDR3 bases are TGTGCCAGCAGTCCCGCCCTAGGACAGGGAGCTGGCTACACCTTC. As protein: CASSPALGQGAGYTF.